This is a list of T cell receptor beta chains from one sample in a study of blood T cell repertoires in COVID-19. Libraries were prepared by immunoSEQ multiplex PCR; TCRdb keeps only in-frame clonotypes and omits some of them. This sample yields about 110,000 clones, of which roughly 80% are seen a single time; more than 20% belongs to the top ten. The sequenced material came from peripheral blood. The receptors derive from a man aged 70-80 years with active or convalescent COVID-19. Both conserved end residues are part of each CDR3. The D gene is left open where the match is weak. Expanded clones are given a class, and other clones once, few, many or no size at all.

v_gene	abundance	d_gene	j_gene	CDR3aa	CDR3nt
TRBV5-4	.	TRBD1	TRBJ1-1	CASREGQGAPNTEAFF	TGTGCCAGCAGAGAAGGACAGGGGGCTCCGAACACTGAAGCTTTCTTT
TRBV5-1	few	TRBD1	TRBJ2-5	CASSWGDREGETQYF	TGCGCCAGCAGCTGGGGGGACAGGGAGGGAGAGACCCAGTACTTC
TRBV10-2	.	.	TRBJ1-4	CASRGGEKLFF	TGCGCCAGCAGGGGCGGGGAAAAACTGTTTTTT
TRBV18	.	.	TRBJ2-2	CASSPPETFRANTGELFF	TGTGCCAGCTCACCACCGGAGACGTTCAGAGCGAACACCGGGGAGCTGTTTTTT
TRBV12-3/TRBV12-4	.	TRBD1	TRBJ2-7	CASRMTGDEQYF	TGTGCCAGCAGAATGACAGGGGACGAGCAGTACTTC
TRBV11-2	few	TRBD2	TRBJ2-1	CASSLVSASGRGEQFF	TGTGCCAGCAGCTTAGTTTCGGCTAGCGGGAGAGGTGAGCAGTTCTTC
TRBV2	.	TRBD1	TRBJ1-5	CASSEGGQIEPQHF	TGTGCCAGCAGCGAAGGGGGACAGATAGAGCCCCAGCATTTT
TRBV29-1	.	.	TRBJ1-2	CSVEEGGSHGYTF	TGCAGCGTTGAAGAGGGGGGATCGCATGGCTACACCTTC
TRBV11-1	.	.	TRBJ2-7	CASSLDFTGTYEQYF	TGTGCCAGCAGCTTAGACTTCACAGGTACCTACGAGCAGTACTTC
TRBV6-5	.	.	TRBJ1-3	CASSLGGTFGNTIYF	TGTGCCAGCAGTTTAGGGGGAACCTTTGGAAACACCATATATTTT
TRBV20-1	.	TRBD2	TRBJ2-7	CSASEPGLAGGGYEQYF	TGCAGTGCTAGTGAACCGGGACTAGCGGGAGGAGGGTACGAGCAGTACTTC
TRBV20-1	.	.	TRBJ1-1	CAGRETEAFF	TGCGCGGGGAGGGAAACTGAAGCTTTCTTT
TRBV29-1	.	.	TRBJ2-3	CSVSGVTDTQYF	TGCAGCGTTTCGGGGGTAACAGATACGCAGTATTTT
TRBV19	once	.	TRBJ1-2	CASTKEGYGYTF	TGTGCCAGTACGAAGGAGGGCTATGGCTACACCTTC
TRBV5-1	.	.	TRBJ2-2	CASSLTGATGELFF	TGCGCCAGCAGCTTAACAGGAGCCACCGGGGAGCTGTTTTTT
TRBV7-2	once	TRBD1	TRBJ1-4	CASSDRATNEKLFF	TGTGCCAGCAGTGACAGGGCAACTAATGAAAAACTGTTTTTT